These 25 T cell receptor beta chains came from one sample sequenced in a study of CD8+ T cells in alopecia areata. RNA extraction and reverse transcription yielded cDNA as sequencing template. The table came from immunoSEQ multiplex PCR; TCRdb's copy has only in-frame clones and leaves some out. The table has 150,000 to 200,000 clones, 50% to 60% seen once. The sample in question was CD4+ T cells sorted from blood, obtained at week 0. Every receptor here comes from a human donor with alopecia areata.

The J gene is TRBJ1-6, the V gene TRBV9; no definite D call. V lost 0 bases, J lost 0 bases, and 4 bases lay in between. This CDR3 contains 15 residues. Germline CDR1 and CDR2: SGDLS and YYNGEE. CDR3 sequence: CASSVDSSYNSPLHF. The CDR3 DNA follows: TGTGCCAGCAGCGTAGACAGCTCCTATAATTCACCCCTCCACTTT.

The CDR3: CSVEDRGGYGYTF. The CDR3 nucleotides read TGCAGCGTTGAAGACAGGGGGGGCTATGGCTACACCTTC. The chain combines TRBV29-1 with TRBJ1-2; 7 bases agree with TRBD1. J gave up 4 bases and V 0 bases, and 2 bases lay outside the gene matches. CDR3 size: 13 residues. Germline CDR1 and CDR2: SQVTM and ANQGSEA. Combining the CDR3 with reference TRBV29-1 and TRBJ1-2 gives the whole variable domain SAVISQKPSRDICQRGTSLTIQCQVDSQVTMMFWYRQQPGQSLTLIATANQGSEATYESGFVIDKFPISRPNLTFSTLTVSNMSPEDSSIYLCSVEDRGGYGYTFGSGTRLTVV.

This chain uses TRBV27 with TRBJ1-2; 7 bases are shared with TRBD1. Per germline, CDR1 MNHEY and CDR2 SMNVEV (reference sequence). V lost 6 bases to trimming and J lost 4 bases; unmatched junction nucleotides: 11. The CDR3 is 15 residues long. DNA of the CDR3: TGTGCCAGCAGCCTCGAGGCGGGACAGACCTATGGCTACACCTTC. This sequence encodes CASSLEAGQTYGYTF.

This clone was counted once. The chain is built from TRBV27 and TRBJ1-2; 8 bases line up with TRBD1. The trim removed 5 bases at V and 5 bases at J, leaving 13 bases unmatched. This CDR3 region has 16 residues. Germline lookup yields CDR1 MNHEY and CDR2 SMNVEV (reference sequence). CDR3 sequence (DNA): TGTGCCAGCAGTCCCCTACAGACAGGGGTGCGGTATGGCTACACCTTC. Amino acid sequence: CASSPLQTGVRYGYTF.

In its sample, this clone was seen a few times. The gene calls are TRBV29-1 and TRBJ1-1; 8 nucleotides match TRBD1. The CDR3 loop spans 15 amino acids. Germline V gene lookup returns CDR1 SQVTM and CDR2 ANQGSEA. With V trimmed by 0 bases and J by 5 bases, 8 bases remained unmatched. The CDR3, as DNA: TGCAGCGTTGAAGAGACTGCAGGGGGCCGGACTGAAGCTTTCTTT. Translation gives CSVEETAGGRTEAFF.

CDR3 bases: TGTGCCAGTAGTATTGGACCCAGGGGGCGCTTGGCCAAAAACATTCAGTACTTC. It specifies CASSIGPRGRLAKNIQYF. V is TRBV19 and J is TRBJ2-4; 8 bases match TRBD1. This CDR3 has 18 residues. The V gene end was trimmed by 3 bases and the J gene end by 1 base; junction bases not matched to a gene: 11. Germline CDR1 reads LNHDA; CDR2 reads SQIVND (reference sequence).

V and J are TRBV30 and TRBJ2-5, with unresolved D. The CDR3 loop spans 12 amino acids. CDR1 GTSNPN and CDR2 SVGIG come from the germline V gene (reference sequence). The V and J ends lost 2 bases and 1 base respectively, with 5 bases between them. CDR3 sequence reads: CAWSNGQETQYF. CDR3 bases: TGTGCCTGGAGTAACGGCCAAGAGACCCAGTACTTC. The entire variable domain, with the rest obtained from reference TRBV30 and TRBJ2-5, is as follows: SQTIHQWPATLVQPVGSPLSLECTVEGTSNPNLYWYRQAAGRGLQLLFYSVGIGQISSEVPQNLSASRPQDRQFILSSKKLLLSDSGFYLCAWSNGQETQYFGPGTRLLVL.

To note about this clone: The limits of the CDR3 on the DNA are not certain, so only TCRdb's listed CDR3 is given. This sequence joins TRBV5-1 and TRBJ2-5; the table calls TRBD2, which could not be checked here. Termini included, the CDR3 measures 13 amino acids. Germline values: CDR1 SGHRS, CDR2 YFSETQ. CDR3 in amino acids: CASSSSRLETQYF.

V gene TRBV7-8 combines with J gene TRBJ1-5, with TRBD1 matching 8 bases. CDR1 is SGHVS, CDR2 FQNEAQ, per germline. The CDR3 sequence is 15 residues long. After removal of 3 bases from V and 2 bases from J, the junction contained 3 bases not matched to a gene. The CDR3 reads CASSLTGVGNQPQHF. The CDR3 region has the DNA TGTGCCAGCAGCTTGACAGGGGTGGGCAATCAGCCCCAGCATTTT.

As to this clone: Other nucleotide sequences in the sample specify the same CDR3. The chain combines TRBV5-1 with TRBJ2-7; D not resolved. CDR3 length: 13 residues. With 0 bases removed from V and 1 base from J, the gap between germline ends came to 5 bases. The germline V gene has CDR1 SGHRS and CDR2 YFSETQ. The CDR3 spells CASSLALSYEQYF. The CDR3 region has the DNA TGCGCCAGCAGCTTGGCTCTGTCCTACGAGCAGTACTTC.

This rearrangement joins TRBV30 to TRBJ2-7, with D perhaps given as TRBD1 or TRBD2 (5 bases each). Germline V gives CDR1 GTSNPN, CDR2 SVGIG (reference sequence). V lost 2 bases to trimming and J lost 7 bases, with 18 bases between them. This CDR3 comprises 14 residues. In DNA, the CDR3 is TGTGCCTGGAGTAAGCAGGGCACTAGTAGGGAGCAGTACTTC. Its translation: CAWSKQGTSREQYF.

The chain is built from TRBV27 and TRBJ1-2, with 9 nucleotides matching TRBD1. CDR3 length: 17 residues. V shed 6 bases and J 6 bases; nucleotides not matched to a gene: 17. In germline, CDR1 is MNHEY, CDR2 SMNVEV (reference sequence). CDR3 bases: TGTGCCAGCAGACCGGAGGGACAGGGCATTTTAGGGGATGGCTACACCTTC. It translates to CASRPEGQGILGDGYTF.

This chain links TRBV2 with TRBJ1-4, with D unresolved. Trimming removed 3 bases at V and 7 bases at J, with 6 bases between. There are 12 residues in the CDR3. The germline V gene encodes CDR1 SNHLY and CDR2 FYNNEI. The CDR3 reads CASSDMFEKLFF. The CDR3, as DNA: TGTGCCAGCAGTGATATGTTTGAAAAACTGTTTTTT.

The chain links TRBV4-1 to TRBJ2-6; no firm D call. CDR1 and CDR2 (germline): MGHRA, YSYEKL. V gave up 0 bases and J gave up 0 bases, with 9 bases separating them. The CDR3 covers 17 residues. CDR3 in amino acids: CASSQDQADSGANVLTF. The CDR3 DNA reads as TGCGCCAGCAGCCAAGATCAGGCGGACTCTGGGGCCAACGTCCTGACTTTC.

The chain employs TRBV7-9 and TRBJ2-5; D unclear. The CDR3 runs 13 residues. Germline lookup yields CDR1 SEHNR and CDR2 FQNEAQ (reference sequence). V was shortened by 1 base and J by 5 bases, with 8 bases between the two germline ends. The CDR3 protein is CASSLGYRETQYF. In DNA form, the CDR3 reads TGTGCCAGCAGCTTAGGTTACCGTGAGACCCAGTACTTC.

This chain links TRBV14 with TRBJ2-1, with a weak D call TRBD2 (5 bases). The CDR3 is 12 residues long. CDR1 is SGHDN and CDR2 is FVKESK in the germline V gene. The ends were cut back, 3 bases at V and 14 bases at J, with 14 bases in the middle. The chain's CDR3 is CASSHQLEGKFF. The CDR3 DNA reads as TGTGCCAGCAGCCATCAGCTCGAGGGAAAGTTCTTC.

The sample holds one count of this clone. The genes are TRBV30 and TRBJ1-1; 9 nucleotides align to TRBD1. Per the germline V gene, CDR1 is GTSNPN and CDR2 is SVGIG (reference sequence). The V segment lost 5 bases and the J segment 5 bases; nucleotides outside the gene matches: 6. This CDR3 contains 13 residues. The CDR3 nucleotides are TGTGCCTGGGGACAGGGGCGGAGGACTGAAGCTTTCTTT. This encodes CAWGQGRRTEAFF. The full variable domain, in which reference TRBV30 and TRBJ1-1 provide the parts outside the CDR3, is SQTIHQWPATLVQPVGSPLSLECTVEGTSNPNLYWYRQAAGRGLQLLFYSVGIGQISSEVPQNLSASRPQDRQFILSSKKLLLSDSGFYLCAWGQGRRTEAFFGQGTRLTVV.

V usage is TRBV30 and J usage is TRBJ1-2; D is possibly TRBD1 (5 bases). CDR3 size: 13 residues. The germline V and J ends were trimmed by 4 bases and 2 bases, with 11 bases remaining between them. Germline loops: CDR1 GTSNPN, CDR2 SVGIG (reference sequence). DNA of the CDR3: TGTGCCTGGAAATCGACAGTCAACTATGGCTACACCTTC. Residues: CAWKSTVNYGYTF.

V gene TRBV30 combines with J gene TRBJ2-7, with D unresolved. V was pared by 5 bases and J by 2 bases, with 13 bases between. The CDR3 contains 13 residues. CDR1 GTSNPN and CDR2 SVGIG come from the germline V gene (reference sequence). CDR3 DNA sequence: TGTGCCTGGTCCCGTAACATGGCCTACGAGCAGTACTTC. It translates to CAWSRNMAYEQYF.

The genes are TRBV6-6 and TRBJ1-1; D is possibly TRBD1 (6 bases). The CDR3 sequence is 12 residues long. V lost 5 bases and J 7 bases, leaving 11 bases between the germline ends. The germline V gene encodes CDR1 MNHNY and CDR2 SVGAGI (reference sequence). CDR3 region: CASSGGQLEAFF. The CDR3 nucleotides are TGTGCCAGCAGTGGTGGACAGCTTGAAGCTTTCTTT.

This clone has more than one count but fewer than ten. CDR3 amino acids: CSASIGVSYEQYF. The CDR3 DNA follows: TGCAGCGCCTCGATCGGGGTTTCCTACGAGCAGTACTTC. The V and J genes are TRBV29-1 and TRBJ2-7, with a tentative D call TRBD2 (5 bases). The CDR3 runs to 13 residues. Trimming shortened V by 7 bases and J by 1 base, and 14 bases separated the two germline ends. The germline CDR1 and CDR2 sequences are SQVTM and ANQGSEA.

The CDR3 nucleotides read TGTGCCAGCAAACCACAGGGGGATGGCAATCAGCCCCAGCATTTT. It encodes CASKPQGDGNQPQHF. The rearrangement joins TRBV6-1 to TRBJ1-5; 8 bases are shared with TRBD1. The V gene end was trimmed by 7 bases and the J gene end by 2 bases; junction bases not matched to a gene: 7. Germline lookup yields CDR1 MNHNS and CDR2 SASEGT. The CDR3 totals 15 residues.

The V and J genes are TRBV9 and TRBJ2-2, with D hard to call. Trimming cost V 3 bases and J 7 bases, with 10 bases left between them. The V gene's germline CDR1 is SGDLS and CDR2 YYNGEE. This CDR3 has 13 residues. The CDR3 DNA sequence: TGTGCCAGCAGCGCTCGGACGGTCGGGGAGCTGTTTTTT. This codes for CASSARTVGELFF. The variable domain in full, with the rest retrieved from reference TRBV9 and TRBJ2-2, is DSGVTQTPKHLITATGQRVTLRCSPRSGDLSVYWYQQSLDQGLQFLIQYYNGEERAKGNILERFSAQQFPDLHSELNLSSLELGDSALYFCASSARTVGELFFGEGSRLTVL.

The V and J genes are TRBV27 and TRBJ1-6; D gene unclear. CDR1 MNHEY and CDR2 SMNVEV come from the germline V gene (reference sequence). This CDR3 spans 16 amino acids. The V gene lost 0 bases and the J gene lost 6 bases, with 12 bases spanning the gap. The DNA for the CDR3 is TGTGCCAGCAGTTTATCGTCCCGGTTGGGTAATTCACCCCTCCACTTT. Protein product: CASSLSSRLGNSPLHF.

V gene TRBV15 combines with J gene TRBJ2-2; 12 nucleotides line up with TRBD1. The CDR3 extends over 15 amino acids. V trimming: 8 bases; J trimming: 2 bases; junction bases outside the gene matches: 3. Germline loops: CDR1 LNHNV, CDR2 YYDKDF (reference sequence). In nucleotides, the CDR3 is TGTGCCACCGGGGGACAGGGGGCAAACACCGGGGAGCTGTTTTTT. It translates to CATGGQGANTGELFF.